Listed below are T cell receptor beta chains from one sample, sequenced in a study of patients and donors after allogeneic stem cell transplantation. TCRdb ran MiXCR on the RT-PCR reads and lists one entry per CDR3 protein. The repertoire holds about 160,000 distinct CDR3 sequences, roughly two fifths seen once, with approximately 50% in the top ten. What was sequenced was blood, either unsorted or a sorted T cell fraction (not recorded which). These receptors all come from a human donor who was either an allogeneic HSCT recipient or a stem cell or donor lymphocyte infusion donor (not recorded which). It is not recorded whose cells these are; they may come from a transplant donor. The CDR3 runs from the conserved cysteine through the conserved F or W. Each record gives: V gene, D gene, clone size, CDR3 length, J gene, CDR3 DNA, CDR3 protein. A D gene is named only where the DNA matches it firmly. The size of a clone is reported for some rows only, either as once, few or many, or as a class for expanded clones.

v_call: TRBV6-2/TRBV6-3; d_call: -; clone_size: few; cdr3_length: 16; j_call: TRBJ1-1; cdr3_nt: TGTGCCAGCAGTTCCCGGTGGGGTTGGATGAACACTGAAGCTTTCTTT; cdr3_aa: CASSSRWGWMNTEAFF
v_call: TRBV6-6; d_call: -; clone_size: -; cdr3_length: 12; j_call: TRBJ2-5; cdr3_nt: TGTGCCAGCACCATCGCTCCAGGGACCCAGTACTTC; cdr3_aa: CASTIAPGTQYF
v_call: TRBV7-9; d_call: TRBD1; clone_size: -; cdr3_length: 18; j_call: TRBJ1-6; cdr3_nt: TGTGCCAGCAGCTCCGGGACAGGGAACGTCGCCTATAATTCACCCCTCCACTTT; cdr3_aa: CASSSGTGNVAYNSPLHF
v_call: TRBV12-3/TRBV12-4; d_call: TRBD1; clone_size: few; cdr3_length: 12; j_call: TRBJ1-1; cdr3_nt: TGTGCCAGCTCCGGACAGGGTGGGGAAGCTTTCTTT; cdr3_aa: CASSGQGGEAFF
v_call: TRBV20-1; d_call: -; clone_size: few; cdr3_length: 14; j_call: TRBJ1-6; cdr3_nt: TGCAGTGCCATTCATGGGATAGGAGGATCACCCCTCCACTTT; cdr3_aa: CSAIHGIGGSPLHF
v_call: TRBV9; d_call: -; clone_size: -; cdr3_length: 17; j_call: TRBJ1-6; cdr3_nt: TGTGCCAGCAGCGTAGCTATCGGGGGGACCTATAATTCACCCCTCCACTTT; cdr3_aa: CASSVAIGGTYNSPLHF
v_call: TRBV20-1; d_call: -; clone_size: -; cdr3_length: 15; j_call: TRBJ1-1; cdr3_nt: TGCAGTGCTAGGGACCCAAACGCGGAATGGACTGAAGCTTTCTTT; cdr3_aa: CSARDPNAEWTEAFF
v_call: TRBV18; d_call: -; clone_size: once; cdr3_length: 13; j_call: TRBJ1-4; cdr3_nt: TGTGCCAGCTCACCGAAGGGAGGCGAAAAACTGTTTTTT; cdr3_aa: CASSPKGGEKLFF
v_call: TRBV18; d_call: TRBD2; clone_size: few; cdr3_length: 15; j_call: TRBJ2-1; cdr3_nt: TGTGCCAGCTCTCCGGAGGTGACTAGCCCCTGGGAGGAGTTCTTC; cdr3_aa: CASSPEVTSPWEEFF
v_call: TRBV27; d_call: TRBD1; clone_size: -; cdr3_length: 15; j_call: TRBJ1-2; cdr3_nt: TGTGCCAGCAGTTTATATCCAGGGGGCTTTAATGGCTACACCTTC; cdr3_aa: CASSLYPGGFNGYTF
v_call: TRBV7-9; d_call: -; clone_size: -; cdr3_length: 12; j_call: TRBJ1-1; cdr3_nt: TGTGCCAGCGGCTACGGGGAAACTGAAGCTTTCTTT; cdr3_aa: CASGYGETEAFF
v_call: TRBV15; d_call: -; clone_size: few; cdr3_length: 14; j_call: TRBJ1-5; cdr3_nt: TGTGCCACCAGCAATCTGGGTAGCAATCAGCCCCAGCATTTT; cdr3_aa: CATSNLGSNQPQHF
v_call: TRBV5-6; d_call: -; clone_size: -; cdr3_length: 15; j_call: TRBJ1-6; cdr3_nt: TGTGCCAGCAGCTTACTGGGACTCTTGGATTCACCCCTCCACTTT; cdr3_aa: CASSLLGLLDSPLHF
v_call: TRBV6-5; d_call: -; clone_size: few; cdr3_length: 14; j_call: TRBJ2-5; cdr3_nt: TGTGCCAGCAGTTACTCGTGGACTCAAGAGACCCAGTACTTC; cdr3_aa: CASSYSWTQETQYF
v_call: TRBV12-3/TRBV12-4; d_call: TRBD1; clone_size: few; cdr3_length: 15; j_call: TRBJ1-1; cdr3_nt: TGTGCCAGCAGTTTAGCGACAGGGGGCCTCTTTACGGCTTTCTTT; cdr3_aa: CASSLATGGLFTAFF
v_call: TRBV11-2; d_call: -; clone_size: -; cdr3_length: 14; j_call: TRBJ1-1; cdr3_nt: TGTGCCAGCAGCTTAATCGAACTGAACACTGAAGCTTTCTTT; cdr3_aa: CASSLIELNTEAFF
v_call: TRBV12-3/TRBV12-4; d_call: -; clone_size: -; cdr3_length: 14; j_call: TRBJ2-3; cdr3_nt: TGTCCCACCCTCCCGGGACAAATCACAGATACGCAGTATTTT; cdr3_aa: CPTLPGQITDTQYF
v_call: TRBV24-1; d_call: -; clone_size: few; cdr3_length: 11; j_call: TRBJ1-5; cdr3_nt: TGTGCCACCAGTGCAGATCAGCCCCAGCATTTT; cdr3_aa: CATSADQPQHF
v_call: TRBV6-1; d_call: TRBD1; clone_size: -; cdr3_length: 12; j_call: TRBJ2-7; cdr3_nt: TGTGCCAGCAACAGGGGGCTTTACGAGCAGTACTTC; cdr3_aa: CASNRGLYEQYF
v_call: TRBV7-9; d_call: TRBD1; clone_size: -; cdr3_length: 14; j_call: TRBJ1-2; cdr3_nt: TGTGCCAGCAGCATGGGACAGGGGGTCTATGGCTACACCTTC; cdr3_aa: CASSMGQGVYGYTF
v_call: TRBV7-6; d_call: -; clone_size: -; cdr3_length: 13; j_call: TRBJ1-1; cdr3_nt: TGTGCCAGCAGCTTAAGGGAGGGCACTGAAGCTTTCTTT; cdr3_aa: CASSLREGTEAFF
v_call: TRBV14; d_call: -; clone_size: medium-sized; cdr3_length: 15; j_call: TRBJ2-3; cdr3_nt: TGTGCCAGCAGCCAAGTCGGGGGGCAGGCAGATACGCAGTATTTT; cdr3_aa: CASSQVGGQADTQYF
v_call: TRBV4-2; d_call: -; clone_size: many; cdr3_length: 13; j_call: TRBJ1-5; cdr3_nt: TGTGCCAGCAGCCAAGAGCCGTCGAGGCCCCAGCATTTT; cdr3_aa: CASSQEPSRPQHF
v_call: TRBV6-5; d_call: TRBD1; clone_size: -; cdr3_length: 19; j_call: TRBJ1-1; cdr3_nt: TGTGCCAGCAGTTACGTCGGGTCTGCAGGGGGCGTAGGGAACACTGAAGCTTTCTTT; cdr3_aa: CASSYVGSAGGVGNTEAFF
v_call: TRBV6-5; d_call: -; clone_size: -; cdr3_length: 13; j_call: TRBJ2-3; cdr3_nt: TGTGCCAGCAGTTCCCTCTACGAGGATACGCAGTATTTT; cdr3_aa: CASSSLYEDTQYF